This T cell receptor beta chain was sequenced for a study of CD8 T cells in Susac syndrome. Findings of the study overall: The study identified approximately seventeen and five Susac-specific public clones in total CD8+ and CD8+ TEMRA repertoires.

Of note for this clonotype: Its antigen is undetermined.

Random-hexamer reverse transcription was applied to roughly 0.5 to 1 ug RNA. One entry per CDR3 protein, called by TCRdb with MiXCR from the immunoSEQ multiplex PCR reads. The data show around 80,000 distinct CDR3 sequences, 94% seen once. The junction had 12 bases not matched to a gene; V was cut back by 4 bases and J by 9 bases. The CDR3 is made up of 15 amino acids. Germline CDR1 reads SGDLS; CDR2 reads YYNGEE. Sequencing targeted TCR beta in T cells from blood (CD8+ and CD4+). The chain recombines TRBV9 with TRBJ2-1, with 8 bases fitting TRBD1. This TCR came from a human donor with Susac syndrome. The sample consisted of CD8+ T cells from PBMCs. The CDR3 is CASSQAGTGRTEQFF. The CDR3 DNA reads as TGTGCCAGCAGCCAGGCCGGGACAGGTAGAACTGAGCAGTTCTTC.